This passage covers 18 T cell receptor beta chains from one sample sequenced in a study of OX40 agonist ivuxolimab in advanced cancers. Using immunoSEQ multiplex PCR, the repertoire was profiled, and TCRdb retains in-frame clones only, with some absent. The sample holds just under 80,000 clones, around 89% seen once. The material was CD4+ or CD8+ T cells sorted from blood, obtained in a trial of the OX40 agonist ivuxolimab. These receptors were obtained from an adult with an advanced solid tumor such as melanoma, head and neck, liver or kidney cancer.

This clone was seen a handful of times. The rearrangement uses TRBV27 and TRBJ1-1, with TRBD1 matching 8 bases. The germline CDR1 and CDR2 sequences are MNHEY and SMNVEV (reference sequence). With 4 bases clipped from V and 1 base from J, the junction kept 5 bases outside the gene matches. There are 15 residues in the CDR3. This CDR3 is CASSWGQVENTEAFF. DNA of the CDR3: TGTGCCAGCAGTTGGGGACAGGTCGAGAACACTGAAGCTTTCTTT.

The chain recombines TRBV18 with TRBJ1-2; 9 nucleotides line up with TRBD1. V was pared by 3 bases and J by 4 bases, with 6 bases of the junction left unmatched. Germline loops: CDR1 KGHSH, CDR2 LQKENI. This CDR3 contains 15 residues. The CDR3 region has the DNA TGTGCCAGCTCACCCGGACAGGGGACGGGCTATGGCTACACCTTC. Translation gives CASSPGQGTGYGYTF.

This clone has a single count. The chain joins TRBV5-4 to TRBJ2-1; 8 bases agree with TRBD1. V lost 5 bases and J lost 3; bases outside the gene matches: 7. CDR1 SGHNT and CDR2 YYREEE come from the germline V gene (reference sequence). The length of the CDR3 is 15 residues. CDR3: CASRTDRGNYNEQFF. The CDR3 nucleotides read TGTGCCAGCAGGACCGACAGGGGAAACTACAATGAGCAGTTCTTC.

This clone was found once. The gene calls are TRBV10-3 and TRBJ2-5; no clear D gene. The CDR3 spans 16 residues. The germline V gene encodes CDR1 ENHRY and CDR2 SYGVKD. The V end lost 6 bases, the J end lost 2 bases, and 19 bases lay between the germline ends. In DNA form, the CDR3 reads TGTGCCATCAGCCTTCTACCGACGGGCCATCAAGAGACCCAGTACTTC. Translated: CAISLLPTGHQETQYF.

The rearrangement links TRBV9 to TRBJ2-1; a weak D match, TRBD1 (5 bases). Deletions cut 0 bases from V and 5 bases from J, with 6 bases between. There are 13 residues in the CDR3. Germline V CDR1 and CDR2: SGDLS, YYNGEE. The CDR3 is CASSVGQNNEQFF. CDR3 in DNA: TGTGCCAGCAGCGTAGGACAGAACAATGAGCAGTTCTTC.

The gene calls are TRBV19 and TRBJ2-3; the match to TRBD2 covers 11 bases. The length of the CDR3 is 16 residues. V lost 2 bases to trimming and J lost 4 bases; unmatched junction nucleotides: 5. Germline V gene sequence: CDR1 LNHDA, CDR2 SQIVND (reference sequence). For the CDR3, the DNA is TGTGCCAGTAGTATAACGCTAGCGGGAGGAGCAGATACGCAGTATTTT. Translation: CASSITLAGGADTQYF.

This sequence joins TRBV7-2 and TRBJ2-5, with TRBD2 matching 8 bases. The end of the DNA aligns better with TRBJ2-7, so the J call may be wrong. CDR3 length equals 15 residues. CDR1 SGHTA and CDR2 FQGNSA come from the germline V gene. The CDR3 reads CASSPVAGTGYEQYF. CDR3 DNA: TGTGCCAGCAGCCCCGTAGCGGGAACGGGGTACGAGCAGTACTTC.

The rearrangement uses TRBV30 and TRBJ1-4; tentative D call: TRBD1 (5 bases). V was shortened by 3 bases and J by 4 bases, with 9 bases between the two germline ends. Germline CDR1 GTSNPN, CDR2 SVGIG (reference sequence). The length of the CDR3 is 13 residues. The CDR3 coding sequence is TGTGCCTGGAGGACAGCGGTTAATGAAAAACTGTTTTTT. This encodes CAWRTAVNEKLFF.

The J gene is TRBJ2-7, the V gene TRBV5-4; D gene ambiguous. The V and J ends lost 2 bases and 6 bases respectively, with 18 bases between them. CDR3 length: 15 residues. Germline V gene sequence: CDR1 SGHNT, CDR2 YYREEE (reference sequence). The CDR3 protein is CASSLDQSRSSEQYF. The CDR3 DNA is TGTGCCAGCAGCTTAGATCAGAGCCGAAGCTCCGAGCAGTACTTC.

The V gene is TRBV6-1, the J gene TRBJ2-7; no clear D. The CDR3 sequence is 10 residues long. The V and J ends lost 6 bases and 6 bases respectively, with 6 bases between them. CDR1 is MNHNS, CDR2 SASEGT, per germline. The CDR3 loop is CASSRFEQYF. Here the CDR3 DNA reads TGTGCCAGCAGCCGGTTCGAGCAGTACTTC.

The chain combines TRBV18 with TRBJ2-5; 7 bases fit TRBD1. The junction had 7 bases not matched to a gene; V was cut back by 3 bases and J by 0 bases. CDR3 size: 16 residues. Per the germline V gene, CDR1 is KGHSH and CDR2 is LQKENI. Here the CDR3 reads CASSPLGTAYQETQYF. In nucleotides, the CDR3 is TGTGCCAGCTCACCTCTTGGGACAGCGTACCAAGAGACCCAGTACTTC.

V and J are TRBV11-3 and TRBJ1-2; 7 bases line up with TRBD1. Germline trimming cut 5 bases from V and 4 bases from J; bases unmatched to any gene: 4. The CDR3 sequence is 13 residues long. Germline lookup yields CDR1 SGHNT and CDR2 YENEEA. CDR3 amino acids: CASSITGAYGYTF. CDR3 nucleotides: TGTGCCAGCAGCATTACAGGGGCCTATGGCTACACCTTC.

In DNA, the CDR3 is TGTGCCAGCTCCCTGGGGGAGGGGGAGCAGTACTTC. Protein sequence: CASSLGEGEQYF. The V and J genes are TRBV18 and TRBJ2-7; 7 nucleotides line up with TRBD2. V shed 6 bases, J shed 7 bases, and the junction held 6 bases outside the gene matches. The CDR3 spans 12 residues. In germline, CDR1 is KGHSH, CDR2 LQKENI.

This chain joins TRBV10-3 and TRBJ2-5; TRBD2 aligns across 10 bases. J gave up 3 bases and V 11 bases, and 9 bases lay outside the gene matches. The CDR3 spans 14 residues. Germline V gene sequence: CDR1 ENHRY, CDR2 SYGVKD. This CDR3 reads CAASGGGSEETQYF. In nucleotides, the CDR3 is TGTGCCGCCAGCGGGGGGGGCAGTGAAGAGACCCAGTACTTC.

The chain carries TRBV29-1 and TRBJ2-5; D is perhaps TRBD2 (6 bases). The CDR3 sequence is 13 residues long. Trimming shortened V by 0 bases and J by 4 bases, and 9 bases separated the two germline ends. Germline assignment: CDR1 SQVTM and CDR2 ANQGSEA. The DNA of the CDR3 is TGCAGCGTTGAAGACGGGGGACGAGAGACCCAGTACTTC. This gives the protein CSVEDGGRETQYF.

The chain joins TRBV6-5 to TRBJ1-2, with no clear D. CDR3 length equals 13 residues. V was clipped by 7 bases and J by 8 bases, with 17 bases between them. Germline CDR1 and CDR2: MNHEY and SVGAGI. The CDR3 region is CASTPASWFGYTF. CDR3 DNA sequence: TGTGCCAGCACCCCGGCCAGCTGGTTCGGCTACACCTTC.

This chain uses TRBV14 with TRBJ2-3; D unresolved. Trimming cost V 1 base and J 1 base, with 9 bases left between them. Germline CDR1 SGHDN, CDR2 FVKESK. The CDR3 has 15 amino acids. The CDR3 spells CASSQGWHGTDTQYF. In DNA, the CDR3 is TGTGCCAGCAGCCAAGGTTGGCATGGCACAGATACGCAGTATTTT. Together with reference TRBV14 and TRBJ2-3, the CDR3 gives the full variable domain: EAGVTQFPSHSVIEKGQTVTLRCDPISGHDNLYWYRRVMGKEIKFLLHFVKESKQDESGMPNNRFLAERTGGTYSTLKVQPAELEDSGVYFCASSQGWHGTDTQYFGPGTRLTVL.

This chain uses TRBV5-1 with TRBJ2-7, with D perhaps matching TRBD1 (6 bases). V shed 5 bases and J shed 7 bases, with 13 bases lying between them. This CDR3 region has 12 residues. Germline V gene sequence: CDR1 SGHRS, CDR2 YFSETQ. CDR3 sequence reads: CASSLSGEEQYF. For the CDR3, the DNA is TGCGCCAGCAGTCTATCAGGGGAAGAGCAGTACTTC.